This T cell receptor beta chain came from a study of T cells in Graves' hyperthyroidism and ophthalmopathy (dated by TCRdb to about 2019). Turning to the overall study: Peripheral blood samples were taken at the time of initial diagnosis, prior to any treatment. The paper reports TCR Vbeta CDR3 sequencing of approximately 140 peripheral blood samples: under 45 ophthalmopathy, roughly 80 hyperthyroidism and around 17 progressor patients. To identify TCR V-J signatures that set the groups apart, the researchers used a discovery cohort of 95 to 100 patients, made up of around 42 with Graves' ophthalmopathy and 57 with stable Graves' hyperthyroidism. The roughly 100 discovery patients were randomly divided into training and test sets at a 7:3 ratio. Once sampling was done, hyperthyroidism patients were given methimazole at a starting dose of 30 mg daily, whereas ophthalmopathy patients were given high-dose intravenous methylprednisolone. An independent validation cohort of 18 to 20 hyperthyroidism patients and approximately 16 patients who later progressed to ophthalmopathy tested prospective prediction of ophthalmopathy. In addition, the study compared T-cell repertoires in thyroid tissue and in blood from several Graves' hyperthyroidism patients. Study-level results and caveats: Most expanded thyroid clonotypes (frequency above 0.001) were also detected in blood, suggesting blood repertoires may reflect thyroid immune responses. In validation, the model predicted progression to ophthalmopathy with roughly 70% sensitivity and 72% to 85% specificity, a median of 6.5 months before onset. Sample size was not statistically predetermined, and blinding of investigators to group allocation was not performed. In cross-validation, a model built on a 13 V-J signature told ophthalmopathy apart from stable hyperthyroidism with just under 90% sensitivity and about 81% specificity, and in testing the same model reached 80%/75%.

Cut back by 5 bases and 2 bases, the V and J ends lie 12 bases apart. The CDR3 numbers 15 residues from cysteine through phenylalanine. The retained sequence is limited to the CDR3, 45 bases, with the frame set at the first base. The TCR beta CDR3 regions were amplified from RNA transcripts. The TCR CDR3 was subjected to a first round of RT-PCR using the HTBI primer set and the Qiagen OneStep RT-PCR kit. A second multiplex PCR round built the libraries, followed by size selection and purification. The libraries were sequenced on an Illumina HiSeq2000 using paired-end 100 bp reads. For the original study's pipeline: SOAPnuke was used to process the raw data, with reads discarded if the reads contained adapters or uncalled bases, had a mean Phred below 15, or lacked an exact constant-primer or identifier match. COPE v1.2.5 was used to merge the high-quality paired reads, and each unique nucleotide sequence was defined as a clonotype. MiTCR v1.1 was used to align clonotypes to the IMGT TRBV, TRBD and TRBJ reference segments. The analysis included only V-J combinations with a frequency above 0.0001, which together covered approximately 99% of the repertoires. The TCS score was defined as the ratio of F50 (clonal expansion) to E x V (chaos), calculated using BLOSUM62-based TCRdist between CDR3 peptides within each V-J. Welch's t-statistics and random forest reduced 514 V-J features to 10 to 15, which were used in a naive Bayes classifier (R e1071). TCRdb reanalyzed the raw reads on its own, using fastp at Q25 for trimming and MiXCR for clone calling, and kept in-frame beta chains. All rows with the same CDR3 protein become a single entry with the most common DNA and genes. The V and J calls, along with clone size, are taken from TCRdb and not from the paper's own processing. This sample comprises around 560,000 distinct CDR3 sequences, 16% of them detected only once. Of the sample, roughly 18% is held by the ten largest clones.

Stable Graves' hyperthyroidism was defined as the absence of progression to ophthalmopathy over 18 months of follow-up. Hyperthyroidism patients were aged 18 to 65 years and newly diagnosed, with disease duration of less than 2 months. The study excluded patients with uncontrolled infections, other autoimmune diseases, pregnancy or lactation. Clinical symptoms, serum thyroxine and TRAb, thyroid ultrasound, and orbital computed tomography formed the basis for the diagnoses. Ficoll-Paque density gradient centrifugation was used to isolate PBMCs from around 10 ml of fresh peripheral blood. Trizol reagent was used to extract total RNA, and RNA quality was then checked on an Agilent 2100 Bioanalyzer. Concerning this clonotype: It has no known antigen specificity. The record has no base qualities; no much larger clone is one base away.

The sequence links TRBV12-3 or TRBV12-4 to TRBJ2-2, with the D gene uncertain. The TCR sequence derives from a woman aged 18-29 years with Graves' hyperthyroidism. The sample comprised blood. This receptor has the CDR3 CASSPPQRNTGELFF. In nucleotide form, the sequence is TGTGCCAGCAGTCCCCCCCAGCGCAACACCGGGGAGCTGTTTTTT.